This T cell receptor (beta chain) was documented in a study of blood T cell repertoires in COVID-19. Germline V CDR1 and CDR2: MDHEN, SYDVKM. CDR3 length: 16 residues. Trimming removed 0 bases at V and 4 bases at J, with 13 bases between. Here immunoSEQ multiplex PCR was the method, and the copy in TCRdb shows in-frame clones only, minus some. The table includes 400,000 or so clones, roughly nine tenths detected once. Adults between roughly 18 and 95 years of age took part from 20 to 25 US areas. This TCR came from a man aged 25-45 years who had recovered from COVID-19. This chain connects TRBV28 to TRBJ1-5, with D perhaps matching TRBD1 (5 bases). What was sequenced was PBMCs or T cells enriched from blood (not recorded which). CDR3 region: CASSLWAGKNNQPQHF. CDR3 nucleotides: TGTGCCAGCAGTTTATGGGCAGGGAAGAATAATCAGCCCCAGCATTTT.